What follows is one T cell receptor beta chain and its context. Its antigen remains unknown. The study isolated at least 6 million PBMCs from each sample. The CDR3 has 14 residues. Germline values: CDR1 SGDLS, CDR2 YYNGEE. The sample belongs to a study of blood T cells in healthy people across ages. Study outcomes and limitations: Diversity was estimated from one million T cells, and these estimates were considered underestimates. Versus aged donors, long-lived donors had higher diversity and more naive CD4+ cells.

Primed by a sample-barcoded 5' primer and a J-beta primer mix, a second PCR proceeded for 7 to 11 cycles. Through a template-switch adaptor with 12 random nucleotides, each cDNA molecule received a tag. TCRdb passed the 5' RACE reads through MiXCR, listing each CDR3 protein once. The sample consists of some 1 million distinct CDR3 sequences, over 35% of them appearing once. Material for sequencing was blood. The receptor's source is a woman aged 55-75 years in good health. The chain recombines TRBV9 with TRBJ2-4; D could derive from TRBD1 or TRBD2 (5 bases each). The DNA end lines up better with TRBJ2-7; the J call may be wrong. The CDR3: CASGPLASQAEQYF. The CDR3 DNA reads TGTGCCAGCGGGCCCCTAGCCTCACAGGCCGAGCAGTACTTC.